These 17 T cell receptor beta chains were all obtained from the same sample, sequenced in a study of CD8+CD57+ T cells in acquired aplastic anemia. Only patients with CD8+CD57+ cell expansion on flow cytometry were chosen for sequencing. The use of genomic DNA as template underpinned the TCR beta VDJ and CDR3 profiling. TCRdb re-called the reads through MiXCR, storing one row per CDR3 protein. The sample lists some 200,000 distinct CDR3 sequences, roughly 50% occurring once. The sample was sorted CD4+, CD8+, or CD8+CD57+ T cells (not recorded which) from PBMCs. The receptors derive from a human donor with aplastic anemia.

This rearrangement joins TRBV10-3 to TRBJ1-2, with 10 bases identical to TRBD1. The germline V gene encodes CDR1 ENHRY and CDR2 SYGVKD. Trimming cost V 6 bases and J 5 bases; bases outside gene matches: 9. The CDR3 has 15 amino acids. The CDR3 DNA reads TGTGCCATCAGACTAGACAGGGGGCCAGTTTATGGCTACACCTTC. Its translation: CAIRLDRGPVYGYTF.

V and J are TRBV19 and TRBJ2-5; 7 positions match TRBD2. Per the germline V gene, CDR1 is LNHDA and CDR2 is SQIVND (reference sequence). CDR3 length: 14 residues. The V segment lost 7 bases and the J segment 5 bases; nucleotides outside the gene matches: 10. The CDR3 nucleotides are TGTGCCAGTAATATTGGCGGGAGTGGGGAGACCCAGTACTTC. Translation gives CASNIGGSGETQYF.

As for this clonotype: A much larger clone differs by one base, so this may be a read error. This chain joins TRBV7-2 and TRBJ2-7; TRBD1 matches at 7 bases. J was trimmed by 6 bases and V by 7 bases; bases with no gene match: 24. Germline-derived CDR1 and CDR2 are SGHTA and FQGNSA. CDR3 length equals 18 residues. The CDR3 here is CASNPPRDRQGLMAEQYF. DNA of the CDR3: TGTGCCAGCAATCCCCCAAGGGACCGACAGGGTCTCATGGCCGAGCAGTACTTC.

This clonotype was recorded many times. The chain uses TRBV4-1 and TRBJ1-6, with TRBD1 identical over 7 bases. The CDR3 has 14 residues. Germline V gene lookup returns CDR1 MGHRA and CDR2 YSYEKL. V dropped 0 bases and J dropped 9; count of bases not matched to a gene: 2. The CDR3 region has the DNA TGCGCCAGCAGCCAAGATGGGACAGTTTCACCCCTCCACTTT. Amino acid sequence: CASSQDGTVSPLHF.

This clonotype was observed at least ten times. J is TRBJ2-3 and V is TRBV5-1, with TRBD1 identical over 10 bases. Germline assignment: CDR1 SGHRS and CDR2 YFSETQ. J lost 6 bases, V lost 3 bases, and 10 bases had no gene match. CDR3 size: 16 residues. The CDR3 loop reads CASSSWLRTGGDTQYF. CDR3 in DNA: TGCGCCAGCAGCTCGTGGCTCCGGACAGGGGGTGATACGCAGTATTTT.

The chain employs TRBV10-3 and TRBJ1-5, with D possibly matching TRBD1 (6 bases). The germline V and J ends were trimmed by 6 bases and 6 bases, with 15 bases remaining between them. CDR1 is ENHRY, CDR2 SYGVKD, per germline. The length of the CDR3 is 14 residues. This CDR3 reads CAISPDRTSQPQHF. For the CDR3, the DNA is TGTGCCATCAGCCCCGACAGGACGAGTCAGCCCCAGCATTTT.

The rearrangement links TRBV7-3 to TRBJ2-5, with D maybe TRBD2 (7 bases). The CDR3 has 15 residues. Germline-derived CDR1 and CDR2 are SGHTA and FQGTGA. V was trimmed by 3 bases and J by 4 bases, leaving 15 bases between them. The CDR3 DNA follows: TGTGCCAGCAGCTTGGGGGGGGGGCATTCAGAGACCCAGTACTTC. It yields the protein CASSLGGGHSETQYF.

The chain joins TRBV5-8 to TRBJ1-6; unclear D gene. Germline V lookup: CDR1 SGHTS, CDR2 YDEGEE. This CDR3 is 14 amino acids long. Trimming took 2 bases from V and 1 from J, leaving 4 bases between them. The DNA of the CDR3 is TGTGCCAGCAGCTTAGTTTCCTATAATTCACCCCTCCACTTT. Its translation is CASSLVSYNSPLHF.

V is TRBV7-8 and J is TRBJ2-7; 9 nucleotides align to TRBD1. J gave up 5 bases and V 4 bases, and 9 bases lay outside the gene matches. The CDR3 contains 15 residues. Per the germline V gene, CDR1 is SGHVS and CDR2 is FQNEAQ. CDR3 loop: CASSSPGQGSDEQYF. In nucleotides, the CDR3 is TGTGCCAGCAGCTCCCCGGGACAGGGTTCGGACGAGCAGTACTTC.

This clonotype was picked up one time. The rearrangement uses TRBV6-6 and TRBJ2-5; D is undetermined. Germline CDR1 reads MNHNY; CDR2 reads SVGAGI (reference sequence). The CDR3 contains 12 residues. V lost 5 bases and J 9 bases, leaving 13 bases between the germline ends. This CDR3 is CASSAQGQPQYF. The CDR3, as DNA: TGTGCCAGCAGTGCCCAAGGGCAGCCCCAGTACTTC.

Comment on this clonotype: A much larger clone lies a single base off, so this may be a read error. The chain joins TRBV7-9 to TRBJ2-7; D is unclear. Germline V gives CDR1 SEHNR, CDR2 FQNEAQ (reference sequence). The V end was cut by 5 bases, the J end by 2 bases, with 4 bases between. The CDR3 contains 11 residues. CDR3 amino acids: CASSTTYEQYF. CDR3 DNA sequence: TGTGCCAGCAGCACCACCTACGAGCAGTACTTC.

This chain connects TRBV19 to TRBJ2-1; TRBD1 agrees at 7 bases. CDR1 and CDR2 from the germline V gene are LNHDA and SQIVND (reference sequence). V lost 5 bases and J lost 14; bases outside the gene matches: 9. CDR3 length: 12 residues. The CDR3 protein is CASSYRGGEEFF. Written as DNA, the CDR3 is TGTGCCAGTAGTTACAGGGGCGGCGAGGAGTTCTTC. Full variable domain (missing parts from reference TRBV19 and TRBJ2-1): DGGITQSPKYLFRKEGQNVTLSCEQNLNHDAMYWYRQDPGQGLRLIYYSQIVNDFQKGDIAEGYSVSREKKESFPLTVTSAQKNPTAFYLCASSYRGGEEFFGPGTRLTVL.

This clonotype was counted at least ten times. The rearrangement links TRBV20-1 to TRBJ2-7, with TRBD2 matching over 10 bases. Germline trimming cut 3 bases from V and 3 bases from J; bases unmatched to any gene: 11. Germline CDR1 DFQATT, CDR2 SNEGSKA (reference sequence). The CDR3 sequence is 16 residues long. The DNA of the CDR3 is TGCAGTGCTAGGGCCGGGGGAGGACTAGCGGTCTACGAGCAGTACTTC. Translated: CSARAGGGLAVYEQYF.

This clonotype appeared many times. This rearrangement joins TRBV2 to TRBJ1-4, with TRBD1 matching 8 bases. V shed 8 bases, J shed 12 bases, and the junction held 14 bases outside the gene matches. CDR3 size: 14 residues. Germline loops: CDR1 SNHLY, CDR2 FYNNEI. CDR3 region: CASLGQGREGQLFF. CDR3 sequence (DNA): TGTGCCAGCCTCGGACAGGGACGGGAAGGACAACTGTTTTTT.

This chain connects TRBV9 to TRBJ2-5, with TRBD2 matching 7 bases. Germline CDR1 is SGDLS and CDR2 is YYNGEE. The CDR3 length is 15 residues. V trimming: 0 bases; J trimming: 4 bases; junction bases outside the gene matches: 6. This CDR3 is CASSVGLAGIETQYF. The CDR3 region has the DNA TGTGCCAGCAGCGTAGGACTAGCTGGAATAGAGACCCAGTACTTC. Full variable domain (outside the CDR3, taken from reference TRBV9 and TRBJ2-5): DSGVTQTPKHLITATGQRVTLRCSPRSGDLSVYWYQQSLDQGLQFLIQYYNGEERAKGNILERFSAQQFPDLHSELNLSSLELGDSALYFCASSVGLAGIETQYFGPGTRLLVL.

This clonotype has just a few counts. The chain joins TRBV20-1 to TRBJ1-6; 11 positions match TRBD1. The CDR3 has 15 amino acids. The V segment lost 5 bases and the J segment 5 bases; nucleotides outside the gene matches: 5. Germline CDR1 and CDR2: DFQATT and SNEGSKA (reference sequence). The CDR3 reads CSAEDRGRDNSPLHF. The CDR3 DNA reads as TGCAGTGCTGAGGACAGGGGGCGGGATAATTCACCCCTCCACTTT.

In the case of this clonotype: Germline and junction disagree at one end, which may indicate a read error. The chain is built from TRBV2 and TRBJ2-7; TRBD1 matches at 9 bases. Germline CDR1 and CDR2: SNHLY and FYNNEI. The CDR3 is 13 residues long. The CDR3 loop is CASSWDRAYEQHF. The DNA of the CDR3 is TGTGCCAGCAGTTGGGACAGGGCTTACGAGCAGCACTTC.